The clone carrying this T cell receptor beta chain was seen at least ten times. Its antigen is unknown. CDR3 size: 14 residues. Germline V lookup: CDR1 ENHRY, CDR2 SYGVKD. V shed 2 bases and J 7 bases; nucleotides not matched to a gene: 6. The sample originates from a study of neurological immune-mediated disorders. The overall study: The 35 or so multiple sclerosis patients comprised roughly 31 relapsing-remitting and 3 secondary progressive cases.

cDNA synthesis was performed by 5'RACE with 10-nucleotide random UMIs. One entry per CDR3 protein, called by TCRdb with MiXCR from the 5' RACE reads. The repertoire includes 40,000 to 55,000 distinct CDR3 sequences, under 3.5% of them detected once, and more than 13% sits in the top ten. Overall study results and limits: There was no clinical or MRI feature that was associated with the multiple sclerosis repertoire cluster.

The sequence was collected from a woman aged 50 to 60 with multiple sclerosis. The V gene is TRBV10-3, the J gene TRBJ1-2, with TRBD1 identical over 8 bases. Input material: PBMCs. For the CDR3, the DNA is TGTGCCATCAGTGAGACGTCAGGGGGCCTTGGCTACACCTTC. It encodes CAISETSGGLGYTF.